These 2 T cell receptor beta chains came from one sample sequenced in a study of control samples from healthy donors and cancer patients. TCRdb keeps only in-frame clones here, not all; method: immunoSEQ multiplex PCR. The table includes 100,000 to 150,000 clones, about nine tenths detected once. Source material: PBMCs. These receptor sequences come from a man between 45 and 60 years old with head and neck cancer.

This chain joins TRBV7-9 and TRBJ2-7; D might be TRBD1 (6 bases). V was shortened by 4 bases and J by 2 bases, with 15 bases between the two germline ends. The CDR3 sequence is 15 residues long. Germline V lookup: CDR1 SEHNR, CDR2 FQNEAQ (reference sequence). CDR3 residues: CASSSPTGRPYEQYF. The CDR3 nucleotides read TGTGCCAGCAGCTCCCCGACAGGACGGCCCTACGAGCAGTACTTC.

In this sample, this clone turned up a few times. The genes are TRBV5-8 and TRBJ2-7, with D possibly TRBD1 on 6 matching bases. Between the trimmed V and J ends, which lost 4 bases and 3 bases, there was a span of 11 bases. This CDR3 comprises 13 residues. Germline CDR1 SGHTS, CDR2 YDEGEE. The CDR3 protein is CASSEQGYYEQYF. CDR3 bases: TGTGCCAGCAGCGAACAGGGTTACTACGAGCAGTACTTC.